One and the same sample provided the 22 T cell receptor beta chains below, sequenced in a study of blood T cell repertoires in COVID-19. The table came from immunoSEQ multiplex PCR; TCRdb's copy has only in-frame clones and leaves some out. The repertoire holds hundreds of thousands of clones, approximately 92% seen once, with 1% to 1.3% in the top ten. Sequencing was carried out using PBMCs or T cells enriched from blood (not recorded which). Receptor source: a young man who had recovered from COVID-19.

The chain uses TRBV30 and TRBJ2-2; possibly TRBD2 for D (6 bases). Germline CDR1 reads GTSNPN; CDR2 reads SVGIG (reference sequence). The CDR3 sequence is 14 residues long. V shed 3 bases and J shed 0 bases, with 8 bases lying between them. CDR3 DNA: TGTGCCTGGAGCGGGACTCCGAACACCGGGGAGCTGTTTTTT. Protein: CAWSGTPNTGELFF.

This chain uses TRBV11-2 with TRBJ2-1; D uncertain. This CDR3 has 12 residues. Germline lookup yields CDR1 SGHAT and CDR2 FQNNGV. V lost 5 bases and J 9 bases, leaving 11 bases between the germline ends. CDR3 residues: CASSNNLVEQFF. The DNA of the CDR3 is TGTGCCAGCAGCAACAACCTGGTTGAGCAGTTCTTC.

The CDR3 loop reads CASSQGTVNTEAFF. In DNA form, the CDR3 reads TGCGCCAGCAGCCAGGGGACAGTCAACACTGAAGCTTTCTTT. The rearrangement uses TRBV4-1 and TRBJ1-1; 7 nucleotides agree with TRBD1. Germline-derived CDR1 and CDR2 are MGHRA and YSYEKL. The CDR3 consists of 14 residues. V trimming: 3 bases; J trimming: 2 bases; junction bases outside the gene matches: 3.

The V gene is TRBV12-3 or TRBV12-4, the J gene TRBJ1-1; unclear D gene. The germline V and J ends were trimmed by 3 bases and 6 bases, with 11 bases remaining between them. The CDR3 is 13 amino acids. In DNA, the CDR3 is TGTGCCAGCAGTTTTCTTTTATATTCTGAAGCTTTCTTT. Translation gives CASSFLLYSEAFF.

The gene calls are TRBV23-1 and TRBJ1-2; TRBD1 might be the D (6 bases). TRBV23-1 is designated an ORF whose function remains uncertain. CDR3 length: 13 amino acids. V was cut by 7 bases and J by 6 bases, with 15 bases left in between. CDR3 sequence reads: CASTHRVENGYTF. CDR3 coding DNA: TGCGCCAGCACTCACAGGGTTGAAAATGGCTACACCTTC.

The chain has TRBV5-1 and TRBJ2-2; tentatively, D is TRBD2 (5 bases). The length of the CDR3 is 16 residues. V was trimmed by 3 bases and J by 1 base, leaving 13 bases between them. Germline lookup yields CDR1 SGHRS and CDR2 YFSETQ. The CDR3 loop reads CASSSGGLRNTGELFF. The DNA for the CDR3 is TGCGCCAGCAGCTCCGGAGGACTCAGGAACACCGGGGAGCTGTTTTTT.

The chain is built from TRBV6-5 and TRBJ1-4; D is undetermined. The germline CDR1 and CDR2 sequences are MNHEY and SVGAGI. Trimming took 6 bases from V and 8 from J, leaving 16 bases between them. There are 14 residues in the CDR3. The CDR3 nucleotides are TGTGCCAGCAGCCTCGAAGGGAGCGGCGAAAAACTGTTTTTT. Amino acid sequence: CASSLEGSGEKLFF.

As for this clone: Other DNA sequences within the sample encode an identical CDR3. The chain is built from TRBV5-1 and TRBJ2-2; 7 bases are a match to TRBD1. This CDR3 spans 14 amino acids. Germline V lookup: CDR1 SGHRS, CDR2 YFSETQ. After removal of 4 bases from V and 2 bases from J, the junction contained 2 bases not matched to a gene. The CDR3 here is CASSGTVNTGELFF. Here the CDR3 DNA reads TGCGCCAGCAGCGGGACAGTAAACACCGGGGAGCTGTTTTTT. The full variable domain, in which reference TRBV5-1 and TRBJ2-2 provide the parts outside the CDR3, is KAGVTQTPRYLIKTRGQQVTLSCSPISGHRSVSWYQQTPGQGLQFLFEYFSETQRNKGNFPGRFSGRQFSNSRSEMNVSTLELGDSALYLCASSGTVNTGELFFGEGSRLTVL.

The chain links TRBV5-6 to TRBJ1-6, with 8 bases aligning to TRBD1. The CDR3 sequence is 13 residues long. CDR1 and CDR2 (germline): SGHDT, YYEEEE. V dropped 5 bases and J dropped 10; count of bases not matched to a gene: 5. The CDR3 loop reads CASSQDRASPLHF. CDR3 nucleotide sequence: TGTGCCAGCAGTCAGGACAGGGCATCACCCCTCCACTTT.

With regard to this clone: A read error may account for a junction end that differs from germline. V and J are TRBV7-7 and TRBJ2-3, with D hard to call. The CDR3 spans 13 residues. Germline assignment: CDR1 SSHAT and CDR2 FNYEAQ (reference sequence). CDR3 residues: CASSSLSTDTQYF. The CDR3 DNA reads TGTGCTAGCAGCTCCCTTAGCACAGATACGCAGTATTTT.

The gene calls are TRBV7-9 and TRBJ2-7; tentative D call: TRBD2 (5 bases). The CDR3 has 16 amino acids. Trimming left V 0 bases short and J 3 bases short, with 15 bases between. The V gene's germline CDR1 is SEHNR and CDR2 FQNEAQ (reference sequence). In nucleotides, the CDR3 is TGTGCCAGCAGCTTAGCATCAGGCGGAGGTGTCTACGAGCAGTACTTC. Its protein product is CASSLASGGGVYEQYF.

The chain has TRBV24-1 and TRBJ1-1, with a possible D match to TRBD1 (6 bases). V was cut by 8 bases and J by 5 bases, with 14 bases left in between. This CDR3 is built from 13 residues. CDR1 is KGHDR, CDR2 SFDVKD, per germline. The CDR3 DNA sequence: TGTGCCACCACCTCGGGGGGCAATACTGAAGCTTTCTTT. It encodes CATTSGGNTEAFF.

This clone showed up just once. The DNA of the CDR3 is TGTGCCAGCAGGCCGGCCGGGACAGGGTCCTACGAGCAGTACTTC. Translating gives CASRPAGTGSYEQYF. The rearrangement links TRBV6-5 to TRBJ2-7; 9 bases are a match to TRBD1. V lost 6 bases to trimming and J lost 1 base; unmatched junction nucleotides: 7. The germline V gene has CDR1 MNHEY and CDR2 SVGAGI. The CDR3 has 15 amino acids.

The CDR3: CASSPGTSANSYEQYF. The CDR3 bases are TGTGCCAGCAGCCCGGGCACTAGCGCGAACTCCTACGAGCAGTACTTC. V gene TRBV7-6 combines with J gene TRBJ2-7, with 7 bases identical to TRBD2. V shed 5 bases, J shed 0 bases, and the junction held 10 bases outside the gene matches. From germline, CDR1 is SGHVS and CDR2 FNYEAQ. This CDR3 is 16 amino acids long.

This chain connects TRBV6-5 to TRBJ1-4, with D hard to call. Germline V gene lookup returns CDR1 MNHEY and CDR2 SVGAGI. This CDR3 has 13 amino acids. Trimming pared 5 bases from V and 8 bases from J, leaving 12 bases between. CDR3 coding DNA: TGTGCCAGCAGTATGACGAGGATCGAAAAACTGTTTTTT. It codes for CASSMTRIEKLFF.

Written as DNA, the CDR3 is TGTGCCACCAGCCCTCGAACAGGGTACCGTGGCTACACCTTC. Translation gives CATSPRTGYRGYTF. The genes are TRBV15 and TRBJ1-2, with D possibly TRBD1 on 6 matching bases. In germline, CDR1 is LNHNV, CDR2 YYDKDF (reference sequence). This CDR3 is 14 amino acids long. The V end was cut by 5 bases, the J end by 7 bases, with 17 bases between.

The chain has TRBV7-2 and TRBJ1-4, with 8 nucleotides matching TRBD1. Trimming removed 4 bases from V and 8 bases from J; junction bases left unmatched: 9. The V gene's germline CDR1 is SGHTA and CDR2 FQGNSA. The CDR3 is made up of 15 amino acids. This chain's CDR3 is CASSYARTGSEKLFF. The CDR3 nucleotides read TGTGCCAGCAGCTACGCTAGGACAGGGTCCGAAAAACTGTTTTTT.

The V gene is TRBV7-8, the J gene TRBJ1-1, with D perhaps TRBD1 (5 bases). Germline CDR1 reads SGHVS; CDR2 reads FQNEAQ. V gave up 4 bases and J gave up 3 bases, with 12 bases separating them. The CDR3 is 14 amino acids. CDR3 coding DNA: TGTGCCAGCAGCTCCCGGGGGATGTACACTGAAGCTTTCTTT. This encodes CASSSRGMYTEAFF.

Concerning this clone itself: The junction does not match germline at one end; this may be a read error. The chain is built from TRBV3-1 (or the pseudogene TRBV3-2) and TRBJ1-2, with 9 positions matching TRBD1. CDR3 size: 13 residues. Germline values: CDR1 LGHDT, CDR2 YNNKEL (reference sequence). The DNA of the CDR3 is TGTGCCAGCACCCAAGGGACAGGGCCCCGCTACACCTTC. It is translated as CASTQGTGPRYTF.

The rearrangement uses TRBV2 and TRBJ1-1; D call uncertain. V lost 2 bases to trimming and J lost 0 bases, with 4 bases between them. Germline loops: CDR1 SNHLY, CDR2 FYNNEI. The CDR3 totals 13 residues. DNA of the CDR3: TGTGCCAGCAGTGAATCCGTGAACACTGAAGCTTTCTTT. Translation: CASSESVNTEAFF.

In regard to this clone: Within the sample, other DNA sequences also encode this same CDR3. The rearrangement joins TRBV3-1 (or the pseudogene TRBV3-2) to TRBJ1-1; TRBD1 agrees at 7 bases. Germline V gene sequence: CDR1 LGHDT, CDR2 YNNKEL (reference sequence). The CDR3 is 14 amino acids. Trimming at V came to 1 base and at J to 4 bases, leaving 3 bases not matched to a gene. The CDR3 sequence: CASSQGQGVTEAFF. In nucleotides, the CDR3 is TGTGCCAGCAGCCAAGGACAGGGCGTCACTGAAGCTTTCTTT.

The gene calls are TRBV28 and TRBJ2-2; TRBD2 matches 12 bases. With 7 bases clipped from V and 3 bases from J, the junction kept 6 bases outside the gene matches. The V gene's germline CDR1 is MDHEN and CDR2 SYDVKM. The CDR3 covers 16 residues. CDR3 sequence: CASTTSGRGYTGELFF. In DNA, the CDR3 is TGTGCCAGCACGACTAGCGGGAGAGGGTACACCGGGGAGCTGTTTTTT.